Below are 18 T cell receptor beta chains sequenced from a single sample in a study. TCRdb passed the 5' RACE reads through MiXCR, listing each CDR3 protein once. The data show under 65,000 distinct CDR3 sequences, 25% to 30% seen once. Source material: tumor-infiltrating memory CD4+ T cells sorted from the breast tumor. Subset specified: memory CD4+ T cells, CD4+CD45RO+CD25-. The receptors originated from a female donor with breast cancer.

In its sample, this clonotype was seen a few times. The chain carries TRBV25-1 and TRBJ1-2; D remains unclear. Germline CDR1 and CDR2: MGHDK and SYGVNS. The CDR3 is 13 amino acids. The V gene lost 4 bases and the J gene lost 4 bases, with 10 bases spanning the gap. In DNA, the CDR3 is TGTGCCAGCAGTGTCCTCGGGAGCTATGGCTACACCTTC. This encodes CASSVLGSYGYTF.

The chain carries TRBV7-2 and TRBJ2-1; 7 nucleotides agree with TRBD2. The CDR3 runs to 17 residues. The V gene end was trimmed by 2 bases and the J gene end by 9 bases; junction bases not matched to a gene: 16. CDR1 and CDR2 from the germline V gene are SGHTA and FQGNSA. In DNA, the CDR3 is TGTGCCAGCAGCTTACTCGGCGGGAGCCGTGAGCAGAGTGAGCAGTTCTTC. This gives the protein CASSLLGGSREQSEQFF.

The genes are TRBV5-1 and TRBJ2-2; D might be TRBD1 (5 bases). Germline V gives CDR1 SGHRS, CDR2 YFSETQ. This CDR3 is built from 13 residues. The V gene lost 7 bases and the J gene lost 3 bases, with 10 bases spanning the gap. CDR3 nucleotides: TGCGCCAGCCAGGGTGGCGACACCGGGGAGCTGTTTTTT. Encoded protein: CASQGGDTGELFF.

A few counts support this clonotype. The V call is TRBV10-2, the J call TRBJ2-5; D ambiguous. V was shortened by 6 bases and J by 7 bases, with 9 bases between the two germline ends. This CDR3 contains 11 residues. Germline CDR1 is WSHSY and CDR2 is SAAADI. The DNA of the CDR3 is TGCGCCAGCAGAATACTGGGGACCCAGTACTTC. It encodes CASRILGTQYF.

This chain's CDR3 is CASNVAGGDQETQYF. The CDR3 coding sequence is TGCGCCAGCAACGTAGCGGGAGGAGACCAAGAGACCCAGTACTTC. The V gene is TRBV5-1, the J gene TRBJ2-5, with 10 bases matching TRBD2. The length of the CDR3 is 15 residues. Germline V gene sequence: CDR1 SGHRS, CDR2 YFSETQ. V shed 6 bases and J 0 bases; nucleotides not matched to a gene: 5.

The gene calls are TRBV6-5 and TRBJ1-5; tentative D call: TRBD1 (5 bases). The germline V gene has CDR1 MNHEY and CDR2 SVGAGI. V was shortened by 8 bases and J by 6 bases, with 20 bases between the two germline ends. This CDR3 is built from 15 residues. The CDR3 DNA reads as TGTGCCAGCGGTCTCGACGGCATCGGGGGTCAGCCCCAGCATTTT. This gives the protein CASGLDGIGGQPQHF.

This clonotype came up a few times. CDR3 sequence reads: CASSLDTAGGNTIYF. The CDR3 DNA sequence: TGCGCCAGCAGCTTGGATACGGCTGGTGGGAACACCATATATTTT. The V call is TRBV5-1, the J call TRBJ1-3; D remains ambiguous. Deletions cut 0 bases from V and 7 bases from J, with 14 bases between. CDR1 is SGHRS, CDR2 YFSETQ, per germline. The CDR3 has 15 residues. Drawing the rest from reference TRBV5-1 and TRBJ1-3, the complete variable domain is KAGVTQTPRYLIKTRGQQVTLSCSPISGHRSVSWYQQTPGQGLQFLFEYFSETQRNKGNFPGRFSGRQFSNSRSEMNVSTLELGDSALYLCASSLDTAGGNTIYFGEGSWLTVV.

The V and J genes are TRBV27 and TRBJ2-6; possible D gene TRBD2, 6 bases. Germline loops: CDR1 MNHEY, CDR2 SMNVEV (reference sequence). This CDR3 spans 16 amino acids. The V end was cut by 6 bases, the J end by 4 bases, with 16 bases between. CDR3 DNA sequence: TGTGCCAGCAGCCACGGGGGTTCATCGGGGGCCAACGTCCTGACTTTC. This gives the protein CASSHGGSSGANVLTF.

The genes are TRBV5-1 and TRBJ2-1; D is unresolved. Trimming removed 4 bases from V and 5 bases from J, with 4 bases in between. The CDR3 runs to 11 residues. Germline V gene sequence: CDR1 SGHRS, CDR2 YFSETQ. The CDR3 is CASSANNEQFF. The CDR3 DNA reads TGCGCCAGCAGCGCTAACAATGAGCAGTTCTTC.

This sequence joins TRBV6-1 and TRBJ1-5; D not certain. The V gene's germline CDR1 is MNHNS and CDR2 SASEGT. The CDR3 consists of 13 residues. Deletions cut 1 base from V and 1 base from J, with 2 bases between. CDR3 amino acids: CASSEVSNQPQHF. CDR3 in DNA: TGTGCCAGCAGTGAAGTAAGCAATCAGCCCCAGCATTTT.

Turning to this clonotype: A much larger clone is a single base away; this may be a read error. The V and J genes are TRBV3-1 and TRBJ2-1, with D tentatively TRBD2 (5 bases). The CDR3 runs 11 residues. The V gene's germline CDR1 is LGHDT and CDR2 YNNKEL (reference sequence). CDR3 DNA: TGTGCCAGCAGCCATATCGGGGAGCAGTCCTTC. Amino acids: CASSHIGEQSF.

The chain carries TRBV5-1 and TRBJ2-5; TRBD2 matches 7 bases. V was pared by 2 bases and J by 2 bases, with 6 bases of the junction left unmatched. The CDR3 sequence is 15 residues long. CDR1 and CDR2 (germline): SGHRS, YFSETQ. CDR3 amino acids: CASSFLAEVQETQYF. The CDR3 DNA sequence: TGCGCCAGCAGCTTCCTAGCGGAGGTTCAAGAGACCCAGTACTTC.

This clonotype has a handful of counts. V is TRBV6-1 and J is TRBJ1-2, with 8 positions matching TRBD1. The J segment lost 4 bases and the V segment lost 3 bases, leaving 4 bases of the junction unmatched. CDR1 and CDR2 from the germline V gene are MNHNS and SASEGT. This CDR3 comprises 14 residues. CDR3 nucleotides: TGTGCCAGCAGTGATGGACAGGGTCCCTATGGCTACACCTTC. This translates into CASSDGQGPYGYTF.

Remarks on this clonotype: Since the CDR3 does not end with the conserved phenylalanine or tryptophan, this likely comes from a read error. This rearrangement joins TRBV5-1 to TRBJ2-2; D perhaps matches TRBD2 (6 bases). The length of the CDR3 is 15 residues. Trimming removed 9 bases from V and 4 bases from J, with 19 bases in between. The V gene's germline CDR1 is SGHRS and CDR2 YFSETQ. The CDR3 reads CATQEGTPLTGELFS. The CDR3 DNA is TGCGCCACCCAGGAAGGGACTCCCCTCACCGGGGAGCTGTTTTCT.

For this clonotype: Relative to the germline gene, one junction end is altered; a read error may explain this. The chain employs TRBV29-1 and TRBJ2-3; the D gene is possibly TRBD2 (6 bases). CDR1 is SQVTM and CDR2 is ANQGSEA in the germline V gene. This CDR3 spans 17 amino acids. The DNA for the CDR3 is TGCAGCGTTGAAGTTGGGGGATGGGAGGCTAGCACAGATACGCAGGATTTT. It encodes CSVEVGGWEASTDTQDF.

The V call is TRBV29-1, the J call TRBJ2-3; D is unclear. Trimming cost V 4 bases and J 2 bases, with 10 bases left between them. Germline CDR1 and CDR2: SQVTM and ANQGSEA. The CDR3 is 13 residues long. In DNA, the CDR3 is TGCAGCGTTGTTGTGTACCACACAGATACGCAGTATTTT. This encodes CSVVVYHTDTQYF.

The rearrangement joins TRBV12-3 or TRBV12-4 to TRBJ2-1; D is tentatively TRBD1 or TRBD2 (5 bases each). V lost 5 bases and J lost 5, with 16 bases in between. This CDR3 has 15 residues. In DNA, the CDR3 is TGTGCCAGCAGTAAGGGGACCAAAGTAGACAATGAGCAGTTCTTC. It specifies CASSKGTKVDNEQFF.

In DNA form, the CDR3 reads TGTGCCAGCAGCTTACGGGTTAGGGAAGCTTTCTTT. It encodes CASSLRVREAFF. The chain employs TRBV7-2 and TRBJ1-1; no definite D call. V lost 2 bases and J lost 8, with 9 bases in between. CDR3 size: 12 residues. Per the germline V gene, CDR1 is SGHTA and CDR2 is FQGNSA.